One sample yielded the 27 T cell receptor beta chains listed below, sequenced in a study of T cell responses to AZD1222 COVID-19 vaccine. TCRdb keeps only in-frame clones here, not all; method: immunoSEQ multiplex PCR. Among fewer than 110,000 clones listed, about 87% were seen once. This specimen consisted of peripheral blood, obtained 28 days after the second AZD1222 dose. The receptor source for this set is an adult who received the AZD1222 COVID-19 vaccine.

The V call is TRBV27, the J call TRBJ2-1; TRBD1 agrees at 9 bases. Germline V gives CDR1 MNHEY, CDR2 SMNVEV (reference sequence). The trim removed 4 bases at V and 4 bases at J, leaving 5 bases unmatched. This CDR3 comprises 15 residues. Here the CDR3 DNA reads TGTGCCAGCAGTTCCGGACAGGGGCTTTACAATGAGCAGTTCTTC. The encoded protein is CASSSGQGLYNEQFF.

The rearrangement joins TRBV4-1 to TRBJ1-2; D call uncertain. CDR1 is MGHRA and CDR2 is YSYEKL in the germline V gene. CDR3 size: 14 residues. V dropped 0 bases and J dropped 5 bases, with 10 bases sitting between them. The DNA of the CDR3 is TGCGCCAGCAGCCAAGAGCGGGCAGCTTATGGCTACACCTTC. As protein: CASSQERAAYGYTF.

The chain carries TRBV13 and TRBJ2-7; 11 bases align to TRBD1. V lost 5 bases to trimming and J lost 2 bases; unmatched junction nucleotides: 17. Germline lookup yields CDR1 PRHDT and CDR2 FYEKMQ (reference sequence). This CDR3 has 19 residues. For the CDR3, the DNA is TGTGCCAGCAGCGGGCGGACAGGGGGCCGGTCGAAGGTCGCCTACGAGCAGTACTTC. It yields the protein CASSGRTGGRSKVAYEQYF. Full variable domain (remainder filled in from reference TRBV13 and TRBJ2-7): AAGVIQSPRHLIKEKRETATLKCYPIPRHDTVYWYQQGPGQDPQFLISFYEKMQSDKGSIPDRFSAQQFSDYHSELNMSSLELGDSALYFCASSGRTGGRSKVAYEQYFGPGTRLTVT.

This clone was observed a single time. The chain recombines TRBV30 with TRBJ2-5; D call uncertain. V was trimmed by 0 bases and J by 9 bases, leaving 14 bases between them. From germline, CDR1 is GTSNPN and CDR2 SVGIG (reference sequence). CDR3 size: 13 residues. The CDR3 reads CAWSVMLVGAQYF. The CDR3 DNA is TGTGCCTGGAGTGTAATGCTGGTAGGAGCCCAGTACTTC.

J is TRBJ2-1 and V is TRBV5-4; 8 nucleotides align to TRBD2. Germline CDR1 is SGHNT and CDR2 is YYREEE (reference sequence). CDR3 length: 13 amino acids. V lost 2 bases, J lost 10 bases, and 5 bases stayed unmatched. In nucleotides, the CDR3 is TGTGCCAGCAGCTTTATAGCGGGAAAAGAGCAGTTCTTC. This codes for CASSFIAGKEQFF.

The chain uses TRBV25-1 and TRBJ2-5; 7 positions match TRBD1. The CDR3 loop spans 15 amino acids. V lost 6 bases to trimming and J lost 2 bases; unmatched junction nucleotides: 9. Looked up from germline, CDR1 is MGHDK and CDR2 is SYGVNS. In DNA, the CDR3 is TGTGCCAGCAGGGCACCGGGACAGCAACAAGAGACCCAGTACTTC. Residues: CASRAPGQQQETQYF.

This clone was seen only once. This chain uses TRBV7-3 with TRBJ2-7, with TRBD1 identical over 12 bases. CDR1 SGHTA and CDR2 FQGTGA come from the germline V gene. The CDR3 loop spans 13 amino acids. Unmatched junction bases numbered 3, after V lost 4 bases and J lost 8 bases. The CDR3 region has the DNA TGTGCCAGCAGCTACGGGACAGGGGGCCAGCAGTACTTC. This gives the protein CASSYGTGGQQYF.

The chain recombines TRBV29-1 with TRBJ2-5; D gene ambiguous. The CDR3 covers 14 residues. V lost 4 bases to trimming and J lost 2 bases, with 14 bases between them. Germline values: CDR1 SQVTM, CDR2 ANQGSEA. The CDR3 region has the DNA TGCAGCGTTGCGGGTATCGCCGGACAAGAGACCCAGTACTTC. Its protein product is CSVAGIAGQETQYF.

The V gene is TRBV5-1, the J gene TRBJ2-2; possible D gene TRBD1, 5 bases. The CDR3 has 15 residues. Germline CDR1 reads SGHRS; CDR2 reads YFSETQ. Trimming shortened V by 1 base and J by 0 bases, and 7 bases separated the two germline ends. The CDR3 is CASSLRGANTGELFF. DNA for the CDR3: TGCGCCAGCAGCTTGAGGGGCGCGAACACCGGGGAGCTGTTTTTT.

The gene calls are TRBV9 and TRBJ2-7; D unclear. The CDR3 is 11 amino acids. Germline CDR1 SGDLS, CDR2 YYNGEE. V lost 2 bases to trimming and J lost 6 bases, with 6 bases between them. CDR3 sequence reads: CASSVLSEQYF. CDR3 in DNA: TGTGCCAGCAGCGTCCTAAGCGAGCAGTACTTC.

The chain employs TRBV2 and TRBJ2-3; no clear D. The CDR3 length is 11 residues. The V gene lost 1 base and the J gene lost 6 bases, with 2 bases spanning the gap. Looked up from germline, CDR1 is SNHLY and CDR2 is FYNNEI. In DNA form, the CDR3 reads TGTGCCAGCAGTGAAGGTGATACGCAGTATTTT. Encoded protein: CASSEGDTQYF.

Worth noting for this clone: At one of its ends the junction is not consistent with the germline gene, which may arise from a read error. This rearrangement joins TRBV7-2 to TRBJ1-2, with D maybe TRBD1 (5 bases). CDR3 length: 15 amino acids. Germline V gene lookup returns CDR1 SGHTA and CDR2 FQGNSA. CDR3 in DNA: TGTGCCAGCAGCTTAAAGGGGTCTGGGAACTCTGGCTACACCTTC. Its protein product is CASSLKGSGNSGYTF. Full variable domain (remainder filled in from reference TRBV7-2 and TRBJ1-2): GAGVSQSPSNKVTEKGKDVELRCDPISGHTALYWYRQSLGQGLEFLIYFQGNSAPDKSGLPSDRFSAERTGGSVSTLTIQRTQQEDSAVYLCASSLKGSGNSGYTFGSGTRLTVV.

The V gene is TRBV3-1 (or the pseudogene TRBV3-2), the J gene TRBJ2-1, with D possibly TRBD1 on 7 matching bases. The V gene's germline CDR1 is LGHDT and CDR2 YNNKEL (reference sequence). This CDR3 is built from 16 residues. The V gene lost 1 base and the J gene lost 5 bases, with 15 bases spanning the gap. The CDR3 protein is CASSQGGGTANNEQFF. For the CDR3, the DNA is TGTGCCAGCAGCCAAGGAGGGGGGACAGCCAACAATGAGCAGTTCTTC.

Concerning this clone itself: The same CDR3 also results from other DNA sequences found in this sample. CDR3 DNA sequence: TGCGCCAGCAGCTTGAGTAACTCTGGGGCCAACGTCCTGACTTTC. It yields the protein CASSLSNSGANVLTF. The V and J genes are TRBV5-1 and TRBJ2-6; the D is unclear. The CDR3 is 15 amino acids. Germline V gives CDR1 SGHRS, CDR2 YFSETQ. V was shortened by 1 base and J by 0 bases, with 5 bases between the two germline ends.

The chain is built from TRBV6-5 and TRBJ2-3, with TRBD1 matching 9 bases. Unmatched junction bases numbered 7, after V lost 6 bases and J lost 3 bases. There are 15 residues in the CDR3. CDR1 MNHEY and CDR2 SVGAGI come from the germline V gene. The CDR3 nucleotides are TGTGCCAGCAGCCGACAGACAGGGGGAACAGATACGCAGTATTTT. Its translation is CASSRQTGGTDTQYF.

The V and J genes are TRBV2 and TRBJ2-1; TRBD2 aligns across 7 bases. The CDR3 sequence is 14 residues long. Germline loops: CDR1 SNHLY, CDR2 FYNNEI. With 8 bases clipped from V and 7 bases from J, the junction kept 11 bases outside the gene matches. CDR3 sequence reads: CASSPESGENEQFF. The CDR3 DNA reads as TGTGCCAGCTCCCCCGAAAGCGGGGAAAATGAGCAGTTCTTC.

DNA for the CDR3: TGTGCCAGCGCGGCAGGAGCAACTGAAGCTTTCTTT. Translating it yields CASAAGATEAFF. The V gene is TRBV7-9, the J gene TRBJ1-1; D remains ambiguous. Germline CDR1 is SEHNR and CDR2 is FQNEAQ (reference sequence). CDR3 length: 12 amino acids. The V end was cut by 8 bases, the J end by 5 bases, with 12 bases between. Full variable domain (missing parts from reference TRBV7-9 and TRBJ1-1): DTGVSQNPRHKITKRGQNVTFRCDPISEHNRLYWYRQTLGQGPEFLTYFQNEAQLEKSRLLSDRFSAERPKGSFSTLEIQRTEQGDSAMYLCASAAGATEAFFGQGTRLTVV.

The chain combines TRBV11-2 with TRBJ1-5, with D possibly being TRBD1 (5 bases). Germline V gene data show CDR1 as SGHAT and CDR2 as FQNNGV. CDR3 length equals 15 residues. The V gene lost 5 bases and the J gene lost 4 bases, with 15 bases spanning the gap. As DNA, the CDR3 is TGTGCCAGCAGCCACGGAGTTGGGGGGAATCAGCCCCAGCATTTT. Translation gives CASSHGVGGNQPQHF.

The rearrangement links TRBV5-6 to TRBJ2-7; perhaps D is TRBD1 or TRBD2 (6 bases each). V was pared by 3 bases and J by 4 bases, with 20 bases between. The V gene's germline CDR1 is SGHDT and CDR2 YYEEEE. CDR3 length equals 16 residues. The CDR3 sequence is CASSSYRWGASYEQYF. CDR3 nucleotides: TGTGCCAGCAGCTCCTACAGGTGGGGGGCGTCATACGAGCAGTACTTC. Full variable domain (remainder filled in from reference TRBV5-6 and TRBJ2-7): DAGVTQSPTHLIKTRGQQVTLRCSPKSGHDTVSWYQQALGQGPQFIFQYYEEEERQRGNFPDRFSGHQFPNYSSELNVNALLLGDSALYLCASSSYRWGASYEQYFGPGTRLTVT.

The chain recombines TRBV14 with TRBJ1-2; D is unresolved. Per germline, CDR1 SGHDN and CDR2 FVKESK. V was cut by 3 bases and J by 5 bases, with 10 bases left in between. The CDR3 has 13 amino acids. The CDR3 loop reads CASSHWTGYGYTF. The CDR3 DNA follows: TGTGCCAGCAGCCACTGGACGGGGTATGGCTACACCTTC.

The chain has TRBV20-1 and TRBJ1-5, with TRBD1 matching 8 bases. This CDR3 is built from 15 residues. With V trimmed by 3 bases and J by 6 bases, 10 bases remained unmatched. Per the germline V gene, CDR1 is DFQATT and CDR2 is SNEGSKA (reference sequence). The CDR3 DNA follows: TGCAGTGCTAGTGCGGACAGGGACCTCAGTCAGCCCCAGCATTTT. This gives the protein CSASADRDLSQPQHF.

V gene TRBV5-1 combines with J gene TRBJ2-5; D is ambiguous. Germline lookup yields CDR1 SGHRS and CDR2 YFSETQ. The ends were cut back, 2 bases at V and 5 bases at J, with 16 bases in the middle. The CDR3 runs to 15 residues. The CDR3 nucleotides are TGCGCCAGCAGCTTTGTCGGAGACGAGGCGGAGACCCAGTACTTC. It specifies CASSFVGDEAETQYF.

This sequence joins TRBV28 and TRBJ2-1; 8 nucleotides line up with TRBD1. The germline V gene encodes CDR1 MDHEN and CDR2 SYDVKM. J lost 5 bases, V lost 4 bases, and 4 bases had no gene match. This CDR3 region has 14 residues. In DNA, the CDR3 is TGTGCCAGCAGTTCCGGGACAGGCAACAATGAGCAGTTCTTC. This gives the protein CASSSGTGNNEQFF.

The chain carries TRBV24-1 and TRBJ2-7, with D unresolved. CDR3 length equals 13 residues. V was cut by 9 bases and J by 2 bases, with 13 bases left in between. Germline loops: CDR1 KGHDR, CDR2 SFDVKD. Here the CDR3 DNA reads TGTGCCACCCAAGAACGAGCTACCTACGAGCAGTACTTC. Amino acids: CATQERATYEQYF.

This clone was picked up one time. The chain has TRBV2 and TRBJ2-3; 7 bases fit TRBD1. Germline loops: CDR1 SNHLY, CDR2 FYNNEI. Germline trimming cut 1 base from V and 4 bases from J; bases unmatched to any gene: 8. This CDR3 is 16 amino acids long. Here the CDR3 DNA reads TGTGCCAGCAGTGAAGGGCGAGGGGGCTGGGCAGATACGCAGTATTTT. Amino acids: CASSEGRGGWADTQYF.

V is TRBV14 and J is TRBJ1-1; D is possibly TRBD1 (6 bases). V was pared by 3 bases and J by 4 bases, with 9 bases between. Germline CDR1 and CDR2: SGHDN and FVKESK. This CDR3 spans 13 amino acids. The CDR3 protein is CASSQGAVTEAFF. The DNA of the CDR3 is TGTGCCAGCAGCCAGGGGGCCGTCACTGAAGCTTTCTTT. The complete variable domain, with remaining parts taken from reference TRBV14 and TRBJ1-1, reads EAGVTQFPSHSVIEKGQTVTLRCDPISGHDNLYWYRRVMGKEIKFLLHFVKESKQDESGMPNNRFLAERTGGTYSTLKVQPAELEDSGVYFCASSQGAVTEAFFGQGTRLTVV.

The chain is built from TRBV6-1 and TRBJ2-7, with 8 positions matching TRBD2. V lost 3 bases to trimming and J lost 12 bases; unmatched junction nucleotides: 13. Per the germline V gene, CDR1 is MNHNS and CDR2 is SASEGT. The CDR3 extends over 14 amino acids. The CDR3 coding sequence is TGTGCCAGCAGTGAGGCGCCAGCGGGGGCGAGGGCGTACTTC. Protein: CASSEAPAGARAYF.